The T cell receptor (beta chain) under discussion was sequenced for a study of blood T cells in healthy people across ages (dated by TCRdb to the mid-2010s). Notes on the research overall: In model experiments, template switching captured about one uniquely barcoded TCR beta cDNA molecule for every two T cells. The study measured age-related changes in TCR beta repertoire diversity using deep sequencing normalized with unique cDNA molecular identifiers. Donors were grouped into four age groups: young (average roughly 15 years), middle-aged (39), aged (about 60) and long-lived (about 82). Donors of different ages were randomly distributed across sequencing lanes to avoid experimental bias. The study analyzed two additional independent replicas of 1 million unique cDNA reads from the same blood draw for two donors, one aged 18 to 30 and one aged 80 or older.

The library was built by means of 5' RACE. For sequencing, an Illumina HiSeq 2500 was employed. A second PCR of roughly 7 to 11 cycles was performed with a sample-barcoded 5' primer and a J-beta primer mix. A unique molecular identifier was introduced onto each TCR beta cDNA molecule by a template-switch 5' adaptor carrying 12 random nucleotides. At least 3 million CDR3-containing paired-end reads were obtained from each sample. All of the RNA was converted into first-strand cDNA using the Mint cDNA synthesis kit, with a TRBC-specific oligonucleotide serving as the primer. Following uracil-DNA glycosylase treatment, a first 18-cycle PCR with universal primers M1SS and BC2_uni_R was performed on all cDNA. On the study's bioinformatics: Each sample was normalized by randomly selecting 1 million high-quality reads, each carrying a distinct molecular identifier. Instead of being binned into consensus sequences, reads with shared molecular identifiers were discarded. MiTCR, set to a Q25 quality threshold and the strictest error-elimination algorithm, was used for CDR3 identification, clonotype clustering and error correction. Lower-bound total TCR beta diversity was estimated with a nonparametric unseen species model using Euler transformation. The public sequencing data were trimmed at Q25 with fastp and processed into clonotypes with MiXCR by TCRdb, which kept only in-frame beta chains. CDR3 protein sequences are deduplicated, and each keeps its most common genes and DNA. The V and J calls shown here were made by TCRdb, not taken from the authors' results. In all, the sample holds about 620,000 distinct CDR3 sequences, and around 21% of those were seen once. The ten most abundant clones make up roughly 3.4% of the sample.

V is shortened by 3 bases, J by 1 base, and the region joining them spans 11 bases. The CDR3 runs 15 residues from the cysteine to the phenylalanine. CDR3 DNA only is kept here, 45 bases in frame from base 1. The germline V gene gives CDR1 as SGHTA and CDR2 as FQGTGA. The donors were under 40 Caucasian individuals from Russia, aged 6 to 90 years, who were systemically healthy. Each donor gave ten milliliters of peripheral blood, collected into EDTA-treated Vacutainer tubes. Ficoll-Paque density-gradient centrifugation was used to isolate PBMCs, with at least 6.5 million obtained per sample. Total RNA was extracted from PBMCs with Trizol reagent, with at least 5.5 micrograms obtained per sample. For every donor, an aliquot of PBMCs went through flow cytometry to measure the percentages of naive CD45RAhigh/CD27high T cells. Study-wide conclusions, independent of this receptor: Compared with the aged group, the long-lived group had more naive CD4+ T cells, fewer expanded clones and increased TCR diversity, a pattern suggesting age selection. Observed TCR beta diversity per million T cells fell roughly linearly with age, and a significant reduction was already apparent by age roughly 40. Bulk unsorted PBMC profiling prevented conclusive comparison of naive and antigen-experienced compartments. Estimates of total diversity based on one million sequenced T cells were considered lower bounds and underestimates. The percentage of naive T cells measured by flow cytometry correlated strongly with observed TCR beta diversity. Because donor CMV infection status was unknown, age-related changes in expanded clonotypes were potentially confounded.

This clonotype was picked up a small number of times. Its antigen target is currently unknown. No base qualities exist here, and no much larger clone lies one base off it. The rearranged segments are TRBV7-3 and TRBJ2-3; the D gene is perhaps TRBD1 or TRBD2, each of them matching over 5 bases. This receptor was identified in a man in his 70s in good health. The material sequenced was blood. The CDR3 reads CASSFRVGGTDTQYF. The DNA is TGTGCCAGCAGCTTCAGGGTCGGGGGCACAGATACGCAGTATTTT.